The 24 T cell receptor beta chains below all came from one sample that was sequenced in a study of cytomegalovirus exposure and HLA in healthy donors. The PCR employed 60 Vbeta primers together with 13 Jbeta primers. The method was immunoSEQ multiplex PCR; TCRdb's version includes in-frame clones alone and lacks a portion of them. The sample has 180,000 or so clones, around 80% seen once; the top ten hold about 7.7%. Sequenced: PBMCs. The receptors here all came from a woman aged 40-49 years in good health and CMV-seropositive.

The chain employs TRBV11-2 and TRBJ2-7, with D unresolved. Germline loops: CDR1 SGHAT, CDR2 FQNNGV. The V gene lost 5 bases and the J gene lost 3 bases, with 8 bases spanning the gap. This CDR3 has 12 amino acids. The CDR3 sequence: CASSLSVYEQYF. The CDR3 DNA is TGTGCCAGCAGCCTATCCGTCTACGAGCAGTACTTC.

V and J are TRBV27 and TRBJ2-7; TRBD1 aligns across 8 bases. Germline V gene lookup returns CDR1 MNHEY and CDR2 SMNVEV (reference sequence). J gave up 2 bases and V 5 bases, and 11 bases lay outside the gene matches. CDR3 length: 16 residues. DNA of the CDR3: TGTGCCAGCAGTACCCAAGGGGACAGGTTTGCCTACGAGCAGTACTTC. Encoded protein: CASSTQGDRFAYEQYF.

The CDR3 here is CASRQWTSGMGELFF. The CDR3 DNA is TGTGCCAGCAGACAATGGACTAGCGGGATGGGGGAGCTGTTTTTT. The chain uses TRBV5-4 and TRBJ2-2; 12 nucleotides agree with TRBD2. CDR1 and CDR2 (germline): SGHNT, YYREEE (reference sequence). Germline trimming cut 5 bases from V and 8 bases from J; bases unmatched to any gene: 7. This CDR3 spans 15 amino acids.

The sample holds one count of this clone. The chain joins TRBV10-3 to TRBJ1-1; 9 bases line up with TRBD1. This CDR3 region has 14 residues. The V and J ends lost 10 bases and 5 bases, in that order; junction bases with no gene match: 11. Germline CDR1 is ENHRY and CDR2 is SYGVKD. Here the CDR3 reads CASAQGAIWTEAFF. CDR3 nucleotide sequence: TGTGCCAGCGCACAGGGGGCAATCTGGACTGAAGCTTTCTTT.

V gene TRBV19 combines with J gene TRBJ2-1, with unresolved D. The CDR3 spans 14 residues. V lost 3 bases and J 0 bases, leaving 6 bases between the germline ends. The germline V gene has CDR1 LNHDA and CDR2 SQIVND (reference sequence). The CDR3 DNA is TGTGCCAGTAGTATGCAGGCCTCCTACAATGAGCAGTTCTTC. Residues: CASSMQASYNEQFF.

This chain connects TRBV5-6 to TRBJ2-7; D unclear. The CDR3 totals 11 residues. Germline assignment: CDR1 SGHDT and CDR2 YYEEEE. With 6 bases removed from V and 4 bases from J, the gap between germline ends came to 8 bases. The CDR3 reads CASTPRYEQYF. DNA for the CDR3: TGTGCCAGCACCCCTAGGTACGAGCAGTACTTC.

J is TRBJ1-1 and V is TRBV2, with 7 nucleotides matching TRBD1. Germline CDR1 SNHLY, CDR2 FYNNEI. CDR3 length: 15 residues. Trimming took 6 bases from V and 1 from J; bases not matched to a gene: 8. The CDR3 reads CASRKTGQANTEAFF. The CDR3 DNA follows: TGTGCCAGCAGGAAGACCGGACAGGCGAACACTGAAGCTTTCTTT.

The chain links TRBV12-2 to TRBJ1-1; the table gives TRBD1 as D, unverified against the DNA. TRBV12-2 is noted as a pseudogene. The length of the CDR3 is 19 residues. CDR3 amino acids: CASRYTAPGQGIRDTEAFF. The CDR3 coding sequence is TGTGCAAGTCGCTACACCGCTCCGGGACAGGGGATTCGAGACACTGAAGCTTTCTTT.

The genes are TRBV30 and TRBJ2-7; TRBD1 matches 7 bases. This CDR3 contains 12 residues. Germline V lookup: CDR1 GTSNPN, CDR2 SVGIG (reference sequence). The ends lost 5 bases at V and 2 bases at J; junction bases unmatched: 3. CDR3 bases: TGTGCCTGGGCCGGGACAGCCTACGAGCAGTACTTC. This translates into CAWAGTAYEQYF.

The V call is TRBV11-2, the J call TRBJ1-1, with a tentative D call TRBD1 (5 bases). CDR3 length: 17 amino acids. The V end lost 7 bases, the J end lost 3 bases, and 24 bases lay between the germline ends. CDR1 SGHAT and CDR2 FQNNGV come from the germline V gene. Here the CDR3 DNA reads TGTGCCAGCAACCCTTCCCTGGGGCCCGGACGGGACACTGAAGCTTTCTTT. Translation gives CASNPSLGPGRDTEAFF.

The chain joins TRBV5-1 to TRBJ2-5; TRBD2 aligns across 9 bases. This CDR3 is 16 amino acids long. CDR1 and CDR2 from the germline V gene are SGHRS and YFSETQ. Unmatched junction bases numbered 9, after V lost 4 bases and J lost 2 bases. The CDR3: CASSLAGRVPQETQYF. CDR3 bases: TGCGCCAGCAGCCTAGCGGGGCGGGTACCTCAAGAGACCCAGTACTTC.

This clone showed up just a few times. The V and J genes are TRBV2 and TRBJ1-5, with TRBD1 as a possible D gene (5 bases). The CDR3 totals 13 residues. Germline V gene data show CDR1 as SNHLY and CDR2 as FYNNEI. V shed 7 bases and J shed 7 bases, with 14 bases lying between them. The CDR3 sequence is CASTQGAPQPQHF. Here the CDR3 DNA reads TGTGCCAGCACCCAAGGGGCCCCCCAGCCCCAGCATTTT.

The chain links TRBV6-6 to TRBJ2-3; TRBD1 matches 7 bases. Looked up from germline, CDR1 is MNHNY and CDR2 is SVGAGI (reference sequence). The CDR3 spans 15 residues. J gave up 2 bases and V 3 bases, and 5 bases lay outside the gene matches. This chain's CDR3 is CASSYGTAYTDTQYF. The DNA of the CDR3 is TGTGCCAGCAGTTATGGGACAGCCTACACAGATACGCAGTATTTT.

This rearrangement joins TRBV4-2 to TRBJ1-3, with no clear D. Germline V gene lookup returns CDR1 LGHNA and CDR2 YNFKEQ. The CDR3 length is 17 residues. With 0 bases removed from V and 1 base from J, the gap between germline ends came to 13 bases. The CDR3 here is CASSQERPGFSGNTIYF. The CDR3 DNA is TGTGCCAGCAGCCAAGAAAGGCCGGGGTTTTCTGGAAACACCATATATTTT.

This clone appeared a few times. The gene calls are TRBV5-1 and TRBJ2-2; 7 bases match TRBD2. Per germline, CDR1 SGHRS and CDR2 YFSETQ. This CDR3 has 15 residues. The junction had 6 bases not matched to a gene; V was cut back by 4 bases and J by 3 bases. CDR3 region: CASSITSVDTGELFF. In DNA, the CDR3 is TGCGCCAGCAGCATTACTAGCGTCGACACCGGGGAGCTGTTTTTT.

In its sample, this clone was seen a few times. The chain joins TRBV6-1 to TRBJ2-7, with D perhaps matching TRBD2 (5 bases). Between the trimmed V and J ends, which lost 1 base and 3 bases, there was a span of 10 bases. Per the germline V gene, CDR1 is MNHNS and CDR2 is SASEGT. CDR3 length: 14 residues. The CDR3 loop is CASSEVVEGYEQYF. CDR3 DNA sequence: TGTGCCAGCAGTGAAGTCGTAGAGGGCTACGAGCAGTACTTC.

This clone was counted between two and nine times. The chain recombines TRBV13 with TRBJ1-2, with D hard to call. CDR3 length: 14 amino acids. V dropped 2 bases and J dropped 3 bases, with 10 bases sitting between them. Germline lookup yields CDR1 PRHDT and CDR2 FYEKMQ (reference sequence). The CDR3 sequence is CASSLYGVDYGYTF. The CDR3 DNA follows: TGTGCCAGCAGCTTATACGGGGTCGACTATGGCTACACCTTC.

This sequence joins TRBV28 and TRBJ1-1; D is unclear. Germline V lookup: CDR1 MDHEN, CDR2 SYDVKM. Trimming stripped 3 bases from V and 4 bases from J, with 9 bases between. The CDR3 spans 13 residues. The CDR3 spells CASSLGVSTEAFF. The DNA for the CDR3 is TGTGCCAGCAGTTTGGGAGTTAGCACTGAAGCTTTCTTT.

This clone was seen once. The J gene is TRBJ2-1, the V gene TRBV25-1; 7 bases are shared with TRBD2. The CDR3 loop spans 15 amino acids. The germline gives CDR1 MGHDK, CDR2 SYGVNS. With 8 bases clipped from V and 2 bases from J, the junction kept 9 bases outside the gene matches. The CDR3 sequence is CASGGGSLPYNEQFF. The CDR3 DNA follows: TGTGCCAGCGGCGGCGGGAGTCTCCCCTACAATGAGCAGTTCTTC.

This chain links TRBV15 with TRBJ2-7; TRBD1 agrees at 9 bases. Trimming took 0 bases from V and 7 from J; bases not matched to a gene: 22. CDR1 LNHNV and CDR2 YYDKDF come from the germline V gene (reference sequence). This CDR3 region has 20 residues. CDR3: CATSRDSAVQGALVGTEQYF. In DNA form, the CDR3 reads TGTGCCACCAGCAGAGATAGTGCTGTACAGGGGGCGTTGGTGGGTACGGAGCAGTACTTC.

The chain joins TRBV7-8 to TRBJ2-7; 11 bases fit TRBD2. Trimming at V came to 8 bases and at J to 0 bases, leaving 6 bases not matched to a gene. CDR1 is SGHVS and CDR2 is FQNEAQ in the germline V gene. This CDR3 has 15 residues. CDR3: CASAILAGVSYEQYF. For the CDR3, the DNA is TGTGCCAGCGCAATACTAGCGGGAGTCTCCTACGAGCAGTACTTC.

In this sample, this clone turned up once. The chain is built from TRBV11-2 and TRBJ1-2; 8 nucleotides agree with TRBD1. V lost 2 bases to trimming and J lost 9 bases; unmatched junction nucleotides: 8. Germline CDR1 and CDR2: SGHAT and FQNNGV. This CDR3 has 14 residues. The CDR3 sequence is CASSLRTGFESYTF. In nucleotides, the CDR3 is TGTGCCAGCAGCTTAAGGACAGGGTTTGAGAGCTACACCTTC.

This clone appeared a single time. The rearrangement uses TRBV9 and TRBJ1-2, with 11 bases matching TRBD1. V was clipped by 4 bases and J by 4 bases; unmatched bases: 9. Germline V lookup: CDR1 SGDLS, CDR2 YYNGEE. This CDR3 is built from 16 residues. Here the CDR3 DNA reads TGTGCCAGCAGCACCCGGACAGGGGGCGCAAGCTATGGCTACACCTTC. It yields the protein CASSTRTGGASYGYTF.

The chain carries TRBV5-4 and TRBJ2-1, with 12 bases identical to TRBD2. CDR3 length equals 19 residues. CDR1 is SGHNT, CDR2 YYREEE, per germline (reference sequence). V shed 0 bases and J 3 bases; nucleotides not matched to a gene: 10. The DNA of the CDR3 is TGTGCCAGCAGCTTGGATGCTAGCGGGAGGGCCTTTCTCTACAATGAGCAGTTCTTC. It is translated as CASSLDASGRAFLYNEQFF.